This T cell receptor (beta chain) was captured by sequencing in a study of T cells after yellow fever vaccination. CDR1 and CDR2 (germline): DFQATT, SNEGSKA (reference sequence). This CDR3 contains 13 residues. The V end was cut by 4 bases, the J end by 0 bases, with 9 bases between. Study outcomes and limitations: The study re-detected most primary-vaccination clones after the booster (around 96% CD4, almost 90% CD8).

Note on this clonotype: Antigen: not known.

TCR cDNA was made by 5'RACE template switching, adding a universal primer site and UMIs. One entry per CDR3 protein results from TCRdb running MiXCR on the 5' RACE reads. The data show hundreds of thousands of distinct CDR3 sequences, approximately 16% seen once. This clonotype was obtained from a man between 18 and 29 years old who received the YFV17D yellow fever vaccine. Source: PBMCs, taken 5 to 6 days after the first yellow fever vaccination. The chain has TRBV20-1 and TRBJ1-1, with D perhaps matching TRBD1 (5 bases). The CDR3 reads CSATTGMNTEAFF. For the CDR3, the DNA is TGCAGTGCTACAACAGGAATGAACACTGAAGCTTTCTTT.